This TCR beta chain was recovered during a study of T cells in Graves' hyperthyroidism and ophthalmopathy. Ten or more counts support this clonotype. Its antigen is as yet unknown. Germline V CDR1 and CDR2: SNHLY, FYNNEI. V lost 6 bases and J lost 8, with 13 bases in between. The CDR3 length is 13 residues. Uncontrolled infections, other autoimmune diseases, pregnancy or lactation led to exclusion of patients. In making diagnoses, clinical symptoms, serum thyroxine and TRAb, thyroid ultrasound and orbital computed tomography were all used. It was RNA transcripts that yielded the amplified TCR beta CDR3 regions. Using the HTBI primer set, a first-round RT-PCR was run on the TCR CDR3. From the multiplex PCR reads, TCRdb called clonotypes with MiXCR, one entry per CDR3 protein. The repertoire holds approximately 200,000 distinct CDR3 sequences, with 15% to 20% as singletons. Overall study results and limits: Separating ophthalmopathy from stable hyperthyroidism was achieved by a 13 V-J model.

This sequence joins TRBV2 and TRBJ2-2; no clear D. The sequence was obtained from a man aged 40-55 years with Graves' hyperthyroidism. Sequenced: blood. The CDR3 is CASSPRPWGELFF. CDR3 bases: TGTGCCAGCAGCCCAAGGCCTTGGGGGGAGCTGTTTTTT.